The next 6 T cell receptor beta chains were all read from a single sample in a study of T cells in Graves' hyperthyroidism and ophthalmopathy (dated by TCRdb to between 2018 and 2020). Libraries were constructed by multiplex PCR. Sequencer: Illumina HiSeq 2000. The TCR beta CDR3 regions were amplified from the RNA transcripts. For the first round of RT-PCR on the TCR CDR3, the HTBI primer set was used together with the Qiagen OneStep RT-PCR kit. TCRdb cleaned the public reads at Q25 with fastp, built clones with MiXCR and kept in-frame beta chains. A single entry per CDR3 protein holds the most common genes and DNA from its merged rows. Present in this sample are over 250,000 distinct CDR3 sequences, 25% to 30% of which were seen just once. The top ten clones comprise 25% to 30% of the sample. The specimen sequenced was blood. These receptors were collected from a man aged 40-50 years with Graves' hyperthyroidism that later progressed to Graves' ophthalmopathy.

Details on this clonotype: A much bigger clone sits one base away, suggesting this may be a read error. The chain combines TRBV6-1 with TRBJ1-1; perhaps TRBD1 as D (5 bases). The CDR3 loop spans 14 amino acids. CDR1 is MNHNS, CDR2 SASEGT, per germline. V lost 6 bases to trimming and J lost 0 bases, with 11 bases between them. The CDR3 loop reads CASSQTAMNTEAFF. The CDR3 DNA is TGTGCCAGCAGCCAGACAGCGATGAACACTGAAGCTTTCTTT.

This clonotype occurred many times. The rearrangement uses TRBV14 and TRBJ1-2; weak D call: TRBD1 (6 bases). Looked up from germline, CDR1 is SGHDN and CDR2 is FVKESK. Trimming took 4 bases from V and 5 from J, leaving 17 bases between them. This CDR3 has 15 residues. This chain's CDR3 is CASSLNRDNGYGYTF. In nucleotides, the CDR3 is TGTGCCAGCAGCCTCAACCGGGACAATGGGTATGGCTACACCTTC.

This clonotype was observed many times. The V call is TRBV24-1, the J call TRBJ2-2; D is unresolved. Germline CDR1 reads KGHDR; CDR2 reads SFDVKD. This CDR3 is 13 amino acids long. V dropped 5 bases and J dropped 5 bases, with 8 bases sitting between them. The CDR3 protein is CATSGRETGELFF. CDR3 nucleotide sequence: TGTGCCACCAGTGGTCGCGAAACCGGGGAGCTGTTTTTT.

This clonotype was counted a single time. V and J are TRBV28 and TRBJ1-1; D is ambiguous. The V and J ends lost 7 bases and 2 bases respectively, with 14 bases between them. Germline-derived CDR1 and CDR2 are MDHEN and SYDVKM. The CDR3 is made up of 14 amino acids. The CDR3 DNA follows: TGTGCCAGCACCGAACGGGCCGTAAACACTGAAGCTTTCTTT. Its protein product is CASTERAVNTEAFF.

V and J are TRBV28 and TRBJ2-7; possible D gene TRBD2, 5 bases. CDR1 and CDR2 from the germline V gene are MDHEN and SYDVKM. Trimming removed 4 bases from V and 5 bases from J, with 18 bases in between. The CDR3 length is 15 residues. The CDR3 nucleotides read TGTGCCAGCAGTTCCCCCCGAGCGGCCATCCACGAGCAGTACTTC. Translating it yields CASSSPRAAIHEQYF.

Ten or more counts support this clonotype. The chain employs TRBV24-1 and TRBJ2-5; 8 nucleotides match TRBD1. The CDR3 runs to 13 residues. Germline CDR1 and CDR2: KGHDR and SFDVKD. The ends lost 4 bases at V and 14 bases at J; junction bases unmatched: 11. The CDR3 nucleotides read TGTGCCACCAGTGACTCAACCGGGACAGGCACCTACTTC. This translates into CATSDSTGTGTYF.